These 19 T cell receptor beta chains share one sample of origin, sequenced in a study of blood T cell repertoires in COVID-19. The method was immunoSEQ multiplex PCR; TCRdb's version includes in-frame clones alone and lacks a portion of them. The sample includes about 240,000 clones, approximately 83% of them seen just once. The material sequenced was peripheral blood. The source of these receptors is a woman aged 80 or over with acute or convalescent COVID-19.

The CDR3 DNA follows: TGTGCCAGCAGCCCAGCTAGGGGGCTTACCCTGAACACTGAAGCTTTCTTT. It translates to CASSPARGLTLNTEAFF. V and J are TRBV7-6 and TRBJ1-1; 7 bases are a match to TRBD1. CDR1 SGHVS and CDR2 FNYEAQ come from the germline V gene. The J segment lost 0 bases and the V segment lost 5 bases, leaving 12 bases of the junction unmatched. The CDR3 has 17 residues.

The chain carries TRBV7-9 and TRBJ2-7, with D possibly being TRBD1 (5 bases). Trimming cost V 7 bases and J 3 bases, with 19 bases left between them. Germline V CDR1 and CDR2: SEHNR, FQNEAQ (reference sequence). This CDR3 has 15 amino acids. The CDR3 DNA reads as TGTGCCAGCAATTTAGGGGTGGGATTGGACTACGAGCAGTACTTC. It is translated as CASNLGVGLDYEQYF.

This clone turned up a few times. The chain employs TRBV28 and TRBJ2-1, with 13 bases lining up with TRBD2. Per the germline V gene, CDR1 is MDHEN and CDR2 is SYDVKM. With 2 bases clipped from V and 10 bases from J, the junction kept 5 bases outside the gene matches. The CDR3 sequence is 15 residues long. As DNA, the CDR3 is TGTGCCAGCAGTTTAACTAGCGGGGGGGCGCGGGAGCAGTTCTTC. The encoded protein is CASSLTSGGAREQFF.

The rearrangement links TRBV2 to TRBJ2-2; the D gene is possibly TRBD2 (5 bases). Germline V gene sequence: CDR1 SNHLY, CDR2 FYNNEI. V lost 5 bases and J lost 6, with 10 bases in between. This CDR3 is 13 amino acids long. The CDR3 nucleotides are TGTGCCAGCAGTTCAACTAGATCCGGGGAGCTGTTTTTT. It translates to CASSSTRSGELFF.

The rearrangement links TRBV27 to TRBJ2-7, with 7 bases identical to TRBD1. This CDR3 has 16 residues. Per germline, CDR1 MNHEY and CDR2 SMNVEV (reference sequence). The V segment lost 3 bases and the J segment 4 bases; nucleotides outside the gene matches: 12. CDR3 amino acids: CASSFIKTGLIYEQYF. As DNA, the CDR3 is TGTGCCAGCAGTTTTATAAAGACAGGGCTTATATACGAGCAGTACTTC.

The rearrangement joins TRBV19 to TRBJ1-5; 12 bases are a match to TRBD1. The CDR3 sequence is 16 residues long. Germline V CDR1 and CDR2: LNHDA, SQIVND (reference sequence). Trimming cost V 5 bases and J 2 bases; bases outside gene matches: 4. The CDR3 bases are TGTGCCAGTAGTGCCCGGGACAGGGGGCGCAATCAGCCCCAGCATTTT. Protein: CASSARDRGRNQPQHF.

The V call is TRBV19, the J call TRBJ1-6; TRBD1 aligns across 7 bases. J lost 7 bases, V lost 7 bases, and 7 bases had no gene match. Germline V lookup: CDR1 LNHDA, CDR2 SQIVND (reference sequence). There are 14 residues in the CDR3. This CDR3 is CASNHRGKNSPLHF. The DNA of the CDR3 is TGTGCCAGTAATCACAGGGGTAAGAATTCACCCCTCCACTTT.

V is TRBV2 and J is TRBJ1-3; D uncertain. This CDR3 comprises 12 residues. Trimming took 5 bases from V and 1 from J, leaving 3 bases between them. Germline CDR1 reads SNHLY; CDR2 reads FYNNEI. In DNA, the CDR3 is TGTGCCAGCAGTTTATCTGGAAACACCATATATTTT. Its translation: CASSLSGNTIYF.

This clone was counted many times. The rearrangement links TRBV30 to TRBJ2-2; the match to TRBD2 covers 7 bases. Germline CDR1 is GTSNPN and CDR2 is SVGIG (reference sequence). The trim removed 0 bases at V and 4 bases at J, leaving 5 bases unmatched. The CDR3 covers 15 residues. This CDR3 reads CAWSVLATPTGELFF. CDR3 bases: TGTGCCTGGAGTGTACTAGCGACGCCCACCGGGGAGCTGTTTTTT.

The V call is TRBV7-9, the J call TRBJ2-3; D is perhaps TRBD1 (6 bases). Trimming pared 5 bases from V and 1 base from J, leaving 16 bases between. The CDR3 consists of 16 residues. Germline CDR1 is SEHNR and CDR2 is FQNEAQ (reference sequence). CDR3: CASSQTAGAGTDTQYF. The CDR3 DNA reads TGTGCCAGCAGCCAAACCGCAGGGGCGGGCACAGATACGCAGTATTTT.

The J gene is TRBJ2-2, the V gene TRBV5-1; 8 nucleotides match TRBD2. This CDR3 is built from 12 residues. V lost 6 bases, J lost 7 bases, and 2 bases stayed unmatched. Germline CDR1 and CDR2: SGHRS and YFSETQ. The CDR3 sequence is CASTLAGGELFF. DNA for the CDR3: TGCGCCAGCACCCTAGCGGGCGGGGAGCTGTTTTTT.

The genes are TRBV2 and TRBJ2-7, with D perhaps matching TRBD2 (5 bases). Per germline, CDR1 SNHLY and CDR2 FYNNEI. The CDR3 contains 14 residues. Trimming stripped 4 bases from V and 0 bases from J, with 10 bases between. The CDR3 loop is CASSVLGVSYEQYF. CDR3 nucleotides: TGTGCCAGCAGTGTCCTCGGGGTCTCCTACGAGCAGTACTTC.

The chain uses TRBV24-1 and TRBJ1-1, with TRBD1 matching 10 bases. Trimming took 7 bases from V and 5 from J; bases not matched to a gene: 6. The CDR3 spans 14 residues. The germline CDR1 and CDR2 sequences are KGHDR and SFDVKD. CDR3 amino acids: CATRTGGAGTEAFF. For the CDR3, the DNA is TGTGCCACCAGGACAGGGGGCGCGGGAACTGAAGCTTTCTTT.

This rearrangement joins TRBV29-1 to TRBJ1-1; D possibly corresponds to TRBD1 (6 bases). This CDR3 is built from 14 residues. V dropped 7 bases and J dropped 1 base, with 16 bases sitting between them. CDR1 and CDR2 from the germline V gene are SQVTM and ANQGSEA. DNA for the CDR3: TGCAGCGCTGAGCGGACAGTCCGGAACACTGAAGCTTTCTTT. It is translated as CSAERTVRNTEAFF.

The rearrangement uses TRBV28 and TRBJ1-1; no definite D call. V gave up 6 bases and J gave up 1 base, with 12 bases separating them. CDR1 is MDHEN, CDR2 SYDVKM, per germline. CDR3 length equals 14 residues. The CDR3 bases are TGTGCCAGCAGCCCGACGGGATCGAACACTGAAGCTTTCTTT. Translated: CASSPTGSNTEAFF.

The chain couples TRBV6-6 to TRBJ1-1, with D maybe TRBD1 (6 bases). Trimming took off 0 bases at V and 10 bases at J, with 15 bases between the two ends. The germline gives CDR1 MNHNY, CDR2 SVGAGI (reference sequence). This CDR3 is 14 amino acids long. In nucleotides, the CDR3 is TGTGCCAGCAGTTACTCTTTGCAGGGGCCCGGAGCTTTCTTT. Translated: CASSYSLQGPGAFF.

This sequence joins TRBV5-1 and TRBJ2-5, with D perhaps TRBD1 (5 bases). Trimming removed 2 bases from V and 5 bases from J, with 13 bases in between. The CDR3 consists of 14 residues. Per the germline V gene, CDR1 is SGHRS and CDR2 is YFSETQ. This CDR3 is CASSLVGAGETQYF. The CDR3 DNA reads as TGCGCCAGCAGCTTAGTAGGGGCTGGTGAGACCCAGTACTTC.

The table lists this clone with a count of one. This chain joins TRBV4-1 and TRBJ1-5; D unclear. The CDR3 runs 16 residues. Germline V gives CDR1 MGHRA, CDR2 YSYEKL. V lost 0 bases, J lost 0 bases, and 9 bases lay in between. The CDR3 reads CASSQDTGISNQPQHF. In DNA form, the CDR3 reads TGCGCCAGCAGCCAAGATACCGGGATTAGCAATCAGCCCCAGCATTTT.

The chain uses TRBV28 and TRBJ2-3, with D possibly matching TRBD2 (5 bases). The CDR3 has 14 amino acids. Germline CDR1 reads MDHEN; CDR2 reads SYDVKM. V lost 6 bases and J lost 9, with 19 bases in between. In DNA, the CDR3 is TGTGCCAGCAGCCCCTCGAGGGCCGCCGGGACGCAGTATTTT. Protein product: CASSPSRAAGTQYF.